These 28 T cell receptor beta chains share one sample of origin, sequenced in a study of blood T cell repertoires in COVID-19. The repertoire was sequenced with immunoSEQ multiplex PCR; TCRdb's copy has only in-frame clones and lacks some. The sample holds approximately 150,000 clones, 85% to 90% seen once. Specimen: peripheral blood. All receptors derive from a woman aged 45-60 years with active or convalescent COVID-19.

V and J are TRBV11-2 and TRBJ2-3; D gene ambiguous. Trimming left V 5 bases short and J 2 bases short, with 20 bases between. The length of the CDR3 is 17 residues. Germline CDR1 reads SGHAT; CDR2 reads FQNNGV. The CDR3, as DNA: TGTGCCAGCAGCCCACCTTCCCCACTAAGAGTCACAGATACGCAGTATTTT. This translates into CASSPPSPLRVTDTQYF.

CDR3 nucleotides: TGTGCCACCAGCGCCCGTCAAGGACTAGCCCGTAACAATGAGCAGTTCTTC. This codes for CATSARQGLARNNEQFF. The chain employs TRBV15 and TRBJ2-1, with 8 bases matching TRBD2. CDR1 and CDR2 (germline): LNHNV, YYDKDF (reference sequence). CDR3 size: 17 residues. Germline trimming cut 5 bases from V and 5 bases from J; bases unmatched to any gene: 14.

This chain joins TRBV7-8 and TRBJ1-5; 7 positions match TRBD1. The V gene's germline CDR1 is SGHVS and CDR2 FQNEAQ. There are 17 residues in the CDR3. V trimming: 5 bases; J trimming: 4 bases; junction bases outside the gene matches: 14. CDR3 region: CASSAGQALRRNQPQHF. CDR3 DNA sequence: TGTGCCAGCAGCGCCGGACAGGCCCTAAGGCGGAATCAGCCCCAGCATTTT.

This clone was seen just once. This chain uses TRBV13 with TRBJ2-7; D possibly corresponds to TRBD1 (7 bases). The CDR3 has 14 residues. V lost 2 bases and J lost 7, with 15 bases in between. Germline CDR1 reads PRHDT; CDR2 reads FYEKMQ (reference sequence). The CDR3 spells CASSLSEGAREQYF. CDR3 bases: TGTGCCAGCAGCTTATCGGAGGGGGCCAGGGAGCAGTACTTC.

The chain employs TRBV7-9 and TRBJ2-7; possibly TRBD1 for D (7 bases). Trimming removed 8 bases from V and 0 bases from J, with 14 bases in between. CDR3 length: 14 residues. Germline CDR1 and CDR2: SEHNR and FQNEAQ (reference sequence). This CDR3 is CASRAGGLSYEQYF. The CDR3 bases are TGTGCCAGCCGAGCAGGGGGGCTCTCCTACGAGCAGTACTTC. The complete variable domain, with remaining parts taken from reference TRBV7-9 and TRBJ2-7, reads DTGVSQNPRHKITKRGQNVTFRCDPISEHNRLYWYRQTLGQGPEFLTYFQNEAQLEKSRLLSDRFSAERPKGSFSTLEIQRTEQGDSAMYLCASRAGGLSYEQYFGPGTRLTVT.

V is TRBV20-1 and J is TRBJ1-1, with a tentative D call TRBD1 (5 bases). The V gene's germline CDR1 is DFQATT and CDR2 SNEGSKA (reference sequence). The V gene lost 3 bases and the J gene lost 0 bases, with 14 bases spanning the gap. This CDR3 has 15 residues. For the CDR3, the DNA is TGCAGTGCTAGTAGGGGAGGGGCTATGAACACTGAAGCTTTCTTT. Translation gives CSASRGGAMNTEAFF.

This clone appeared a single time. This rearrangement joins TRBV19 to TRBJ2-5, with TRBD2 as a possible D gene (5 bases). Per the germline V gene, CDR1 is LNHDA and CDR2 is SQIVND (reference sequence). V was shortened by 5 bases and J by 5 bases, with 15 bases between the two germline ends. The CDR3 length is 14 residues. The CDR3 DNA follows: TGTGCCAGTAGTCCCAGCGGCGGGCTGGAGACCCAGTACTTC. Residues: CASSPSGGLETQYF.

CDR3 DNA sequence: TGTGCCAGCAGCCCCCCGGGACTAGCGGGGCCATTTCCCTCCTACGAGCAGTACTTC. Translating it yields CASSPPGLAGPFPSYEQYF. This sequence joins TRBV2 and TRBJ2-7; 13 nucleotides line up with TRBD2. Per the germline V gene, CDR1 is SNHLY and CDR2 is FYNNEI. The J segment lost 0 bases and the V segment lost 6 bases, leaving 14 bases of the junction unmatched. This CDR3 is 19 amino acids long.

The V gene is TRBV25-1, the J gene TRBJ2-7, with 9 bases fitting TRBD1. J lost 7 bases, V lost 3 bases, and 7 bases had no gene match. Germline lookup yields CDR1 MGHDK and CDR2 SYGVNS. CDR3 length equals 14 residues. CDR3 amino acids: CASSDPQGAGEQYF. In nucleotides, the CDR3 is TGTGCCAGCAGTGACCCACAGGGGGCGGGTGAGCAGTACTTC.

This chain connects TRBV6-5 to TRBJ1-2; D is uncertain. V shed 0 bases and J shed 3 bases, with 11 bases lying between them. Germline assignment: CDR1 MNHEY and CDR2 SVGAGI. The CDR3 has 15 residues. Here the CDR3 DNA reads TGTGCCAGCAGTTACTCGACCACGGGTTACTATGGCTACACCTTC. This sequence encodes CASSYSTTGYYGYTF.

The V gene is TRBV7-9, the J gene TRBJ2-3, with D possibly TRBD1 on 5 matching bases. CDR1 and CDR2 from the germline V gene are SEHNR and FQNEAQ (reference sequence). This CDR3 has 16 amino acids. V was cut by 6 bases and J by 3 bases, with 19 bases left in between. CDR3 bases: TGTGCCAGCAGTTCGACAGCGCTGGGGTGGACAGATACGCAGTATTTT. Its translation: CASSSTALGWTDTQYF. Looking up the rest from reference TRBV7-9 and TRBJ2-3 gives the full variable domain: DTGVSQNPRHKITKRGQNVTFRCDPISEHNRLYWYRQTLGQGPEFLTYFQNEAQLEKSRLLSDRFSAERPKGSFSTLEIQRTEQGDSAMYLCASSSTALGWTDTQYFGPGTRLTVL.

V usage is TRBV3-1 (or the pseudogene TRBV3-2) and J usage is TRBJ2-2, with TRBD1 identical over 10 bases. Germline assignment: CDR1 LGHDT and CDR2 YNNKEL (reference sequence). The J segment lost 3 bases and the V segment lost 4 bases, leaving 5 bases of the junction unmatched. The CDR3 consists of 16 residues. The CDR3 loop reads CASSPTGTGDTGELFF. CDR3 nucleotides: TGTGCCAGCAGCCCTACGGGGACAGGGGACACCGGGGAGCTGTTTTTT.

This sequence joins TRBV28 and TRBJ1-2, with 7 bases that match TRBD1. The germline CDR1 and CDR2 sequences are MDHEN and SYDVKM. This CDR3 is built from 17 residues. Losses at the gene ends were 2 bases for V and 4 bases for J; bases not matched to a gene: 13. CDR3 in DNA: TGTGCCAGCAGTTTAGTTCAGGGGGGCCGCATATCCTATGGCTACACCTTC. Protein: CASSLVQGGRISYGYTF.

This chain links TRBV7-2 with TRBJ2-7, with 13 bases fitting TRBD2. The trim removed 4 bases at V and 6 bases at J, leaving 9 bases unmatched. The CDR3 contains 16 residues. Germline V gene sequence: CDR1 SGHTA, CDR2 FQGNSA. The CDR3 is CASSSPGLAGSGEQYF. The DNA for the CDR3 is TGTGCCAGCAGCTCCCCGGGACTAGCGGGATCGGGCGAGCAGTACTTC.

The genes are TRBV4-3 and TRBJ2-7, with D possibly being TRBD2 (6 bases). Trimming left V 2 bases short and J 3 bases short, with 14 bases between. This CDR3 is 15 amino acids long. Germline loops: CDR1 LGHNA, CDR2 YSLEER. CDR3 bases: TGCGCCAGCAGCCAATACCCGGGAGCGAACTACGAGCAGTACTTC. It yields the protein CASSQYPGANYEQYF.

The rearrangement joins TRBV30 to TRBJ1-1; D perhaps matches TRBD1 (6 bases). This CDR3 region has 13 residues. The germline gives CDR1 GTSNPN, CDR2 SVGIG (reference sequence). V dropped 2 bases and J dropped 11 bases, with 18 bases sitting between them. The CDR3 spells CAWSPTQGKGAFF. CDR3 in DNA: TGTGCCTGGAGTCCTACACAGGGTAAGGGGGCTTTCTTT.

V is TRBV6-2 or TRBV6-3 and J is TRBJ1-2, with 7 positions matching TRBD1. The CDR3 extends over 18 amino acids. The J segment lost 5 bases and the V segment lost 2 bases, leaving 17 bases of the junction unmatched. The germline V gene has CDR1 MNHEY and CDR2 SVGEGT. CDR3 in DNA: TGTGCCAGCAGTTACACGGCGCGACAGGGTTTGTTTCGGTATGGCTACACCTTC. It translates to CASSYTARQGLFRYGYTF.

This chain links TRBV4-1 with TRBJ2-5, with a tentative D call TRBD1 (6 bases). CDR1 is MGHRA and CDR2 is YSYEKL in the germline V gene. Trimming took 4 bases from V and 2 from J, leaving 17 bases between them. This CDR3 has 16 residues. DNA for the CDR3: TGCGCCAGCAGCCGCATTATCCCGGGACAACAAGAGACCCAGTACTTC. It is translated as CASSRIIPGQQETQYF.

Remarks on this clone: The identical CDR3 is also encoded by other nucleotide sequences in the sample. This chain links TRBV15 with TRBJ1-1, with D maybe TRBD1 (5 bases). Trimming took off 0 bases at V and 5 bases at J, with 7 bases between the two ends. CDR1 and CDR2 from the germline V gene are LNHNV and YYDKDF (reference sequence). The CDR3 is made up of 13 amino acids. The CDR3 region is CATSRDRGTEAFF. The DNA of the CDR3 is TGTGCCACCAGCAGAGATCGGGGGACTGAAGCTTTCTTT.

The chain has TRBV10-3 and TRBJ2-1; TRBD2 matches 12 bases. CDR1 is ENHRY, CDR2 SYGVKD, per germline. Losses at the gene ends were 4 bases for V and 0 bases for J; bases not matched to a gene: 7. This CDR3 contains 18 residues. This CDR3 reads CAISGLAGELSSYNEQFF. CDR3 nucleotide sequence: TGTGCCATCAGTGGACTAGCGGGAGAACTTAGCTCCTACAATGAGCAGTTCTTC.

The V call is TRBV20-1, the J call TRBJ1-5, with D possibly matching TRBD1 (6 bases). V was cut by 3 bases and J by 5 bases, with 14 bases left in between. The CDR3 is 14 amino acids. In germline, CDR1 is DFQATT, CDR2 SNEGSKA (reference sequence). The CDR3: CSASWDNTYQPQHF. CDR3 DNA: TGCAGTGCTAGTTGGGACAATACCTATCAGCCCCAGCATTTT.

Here the CDR3 DNA reads TGTGCCAGCAGCTTAGGAGCAGGGGTAGGGAGTAAGCGAAATCAGCCCCAGCATTTT. It yields the protein CASSLGAGVGSKRNQPQHF. The chain couples TRBV7-8 to TRBJ1-5, with D possibly TRBD1 on 6 matching bases. V shed 1 base and J shed 4 bases, with 23 bases lying between them. The CDR3 is made up of 19 amino acids. Germline CDR1 SGHVS, CDR2 FQNEAQ.

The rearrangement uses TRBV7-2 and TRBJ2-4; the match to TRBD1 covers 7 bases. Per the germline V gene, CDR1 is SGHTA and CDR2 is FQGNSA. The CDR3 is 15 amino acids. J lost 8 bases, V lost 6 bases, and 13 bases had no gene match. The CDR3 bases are TGTGCCAGCAGTCCTTATTTAGGGACAGTCTACATTCAGTACTTC. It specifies CASSPYLGTVYIQYF.

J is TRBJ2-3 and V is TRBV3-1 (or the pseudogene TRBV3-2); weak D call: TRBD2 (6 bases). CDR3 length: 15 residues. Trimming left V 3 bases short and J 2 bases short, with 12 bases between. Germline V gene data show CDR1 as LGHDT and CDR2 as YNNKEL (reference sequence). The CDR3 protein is CASSHRDFYTDTQYF. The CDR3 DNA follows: TGTGCCAGCAGCCACCGGGACTTCTACACAGATACGCAGTATTTT.

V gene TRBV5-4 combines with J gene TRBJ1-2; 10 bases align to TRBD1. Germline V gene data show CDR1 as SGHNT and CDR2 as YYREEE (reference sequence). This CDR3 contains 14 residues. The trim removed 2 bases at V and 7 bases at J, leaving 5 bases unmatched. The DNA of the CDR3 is TGTGCCAGCAGCTTTGACAGGGGGCGGTTTGGCTACACCTTC. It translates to CASSFDRGRFGYTF. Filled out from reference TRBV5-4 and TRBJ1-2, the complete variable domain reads ETGVTQSPTHLIKTRGQQVTLRCSSQSGHNTVSWYQQALGQGPQFIFQYYREEENGRGNFPPRFSGLQFPNYSSELNVNALELDDSALYLCASSFDRGRFGYTFGSGTRLTVV.

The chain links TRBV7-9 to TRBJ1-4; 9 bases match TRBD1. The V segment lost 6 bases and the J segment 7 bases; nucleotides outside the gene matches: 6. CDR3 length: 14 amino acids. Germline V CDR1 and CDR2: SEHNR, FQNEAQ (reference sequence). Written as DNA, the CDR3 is TGTGCCAGCAGTTGGACAGGGGAGGGTGAAAAACTGTTTTTT. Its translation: CASSWTGEGEKLFF.

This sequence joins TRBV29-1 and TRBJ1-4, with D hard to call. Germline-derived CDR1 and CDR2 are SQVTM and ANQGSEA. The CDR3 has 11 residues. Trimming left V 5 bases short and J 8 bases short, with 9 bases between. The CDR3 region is CSVPVLEKLFF. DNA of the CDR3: TGCAGCGTTCCCGTTTTGGAAAAACTGTTTTTT.

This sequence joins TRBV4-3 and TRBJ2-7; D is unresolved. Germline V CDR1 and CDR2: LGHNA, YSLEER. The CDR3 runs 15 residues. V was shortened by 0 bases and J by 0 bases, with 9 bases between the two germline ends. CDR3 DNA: TGCGCCAGCAGCCAAGAGGCCTGGAGCTCCTACGAGCAGTACTTC. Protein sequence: CASSQEAWSSYEQYF.